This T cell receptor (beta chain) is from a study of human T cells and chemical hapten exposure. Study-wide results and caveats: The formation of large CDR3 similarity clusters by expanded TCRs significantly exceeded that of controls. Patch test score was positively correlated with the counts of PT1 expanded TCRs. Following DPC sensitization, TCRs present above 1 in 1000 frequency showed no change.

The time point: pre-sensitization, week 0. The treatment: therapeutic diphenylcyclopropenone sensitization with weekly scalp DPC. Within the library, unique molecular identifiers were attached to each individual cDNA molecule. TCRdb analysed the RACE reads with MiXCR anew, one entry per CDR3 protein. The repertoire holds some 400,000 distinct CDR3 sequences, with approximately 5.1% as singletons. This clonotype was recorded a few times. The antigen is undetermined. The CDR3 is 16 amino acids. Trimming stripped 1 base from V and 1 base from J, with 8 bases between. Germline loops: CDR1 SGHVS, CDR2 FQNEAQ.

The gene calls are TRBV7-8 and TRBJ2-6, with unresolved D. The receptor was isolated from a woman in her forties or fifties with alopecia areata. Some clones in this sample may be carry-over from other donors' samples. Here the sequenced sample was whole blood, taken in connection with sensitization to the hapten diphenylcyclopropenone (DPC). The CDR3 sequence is CASSLVAFSGANVLTF. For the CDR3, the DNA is TGTGCCAGCAGCTTAGTTGCGTTTTCTGGGGCCAACGTCCTGACTTTC. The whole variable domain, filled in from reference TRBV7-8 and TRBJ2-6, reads GAGVSQSPRYKVAKRGQDVALRCDPISGHVSLFWYQQALGQGPEFLTYFQNEAQLDKSGLPSDRFFAERPEGSVSTLKIQRTQQEDSAVYLCASSLVAFSGANVLTFGAGSRLTVL.